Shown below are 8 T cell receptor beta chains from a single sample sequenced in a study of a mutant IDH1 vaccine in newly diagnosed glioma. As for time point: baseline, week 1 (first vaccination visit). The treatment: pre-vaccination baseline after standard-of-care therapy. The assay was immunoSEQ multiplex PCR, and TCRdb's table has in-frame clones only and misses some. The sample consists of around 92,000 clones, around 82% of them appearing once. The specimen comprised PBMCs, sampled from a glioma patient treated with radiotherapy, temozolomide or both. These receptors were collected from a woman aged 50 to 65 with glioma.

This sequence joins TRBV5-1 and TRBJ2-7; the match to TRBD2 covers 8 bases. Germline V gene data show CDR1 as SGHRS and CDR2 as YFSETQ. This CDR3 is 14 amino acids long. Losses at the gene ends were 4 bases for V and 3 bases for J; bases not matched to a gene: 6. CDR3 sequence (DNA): TGCGCCAGCAGCCGCAGCGGGGGCAACTACGAGCAGTACTTC. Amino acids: CASSRSGGNYEQYF.

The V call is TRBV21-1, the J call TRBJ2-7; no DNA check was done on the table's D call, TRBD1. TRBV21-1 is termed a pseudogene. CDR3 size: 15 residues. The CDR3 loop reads CASSRLRGQGYEQYF. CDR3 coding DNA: TGTGCCAGCAGCAGACTTAGGGGACAGGGCTACGAGCAGTACTTC.

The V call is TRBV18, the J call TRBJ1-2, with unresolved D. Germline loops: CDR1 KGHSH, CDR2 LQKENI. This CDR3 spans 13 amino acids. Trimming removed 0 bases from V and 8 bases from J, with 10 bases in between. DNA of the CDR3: TGTGCCAGCTCACCACCGCTGAAGAGGGGCTACACCTTC. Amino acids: CASSPPLKRGYTF.

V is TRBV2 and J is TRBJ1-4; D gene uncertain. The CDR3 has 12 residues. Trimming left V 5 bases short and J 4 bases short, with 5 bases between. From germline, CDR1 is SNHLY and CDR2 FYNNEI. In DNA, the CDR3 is TGTGCCAGCAGTCTTATTAATGAAAAACTGTTTTTT. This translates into CASSLINEKLFF.

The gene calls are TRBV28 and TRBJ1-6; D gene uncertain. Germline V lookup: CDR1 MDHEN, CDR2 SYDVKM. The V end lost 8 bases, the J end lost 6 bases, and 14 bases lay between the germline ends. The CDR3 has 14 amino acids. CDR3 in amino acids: CASRLGSVNSPLHF. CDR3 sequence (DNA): TGTGCCAGCCGTCTGGGATCAGTTAATTCACCCCTCCACTTT. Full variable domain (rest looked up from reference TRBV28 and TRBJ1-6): DVKVTQSSRYLVKRTGEKVFLECVQDMDHENMFWYRQDPGLGLRLIYFSYDVKMKEKGDIPEGYSVSREKKERFSLILESASTNQTSMYLCASRLGSVNSPLHFGNGTRLTVT.

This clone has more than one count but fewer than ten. DNA for the CDR3: TGTGCCAGCAGTGAATCCCCCCCTGAAGCTTTCTTT. Its protein product is CASSESPPEAFF. The chain couples TRBV25-1 to TRBJ1-1, with no clear D. The V gene's germline CDR1 is MGHDK and CDR2 SYGVNS. The CDR3 is 12 residues long. The V end lost 1 base, the J end lost 6 bases, and 6 bases lay between the germline ends.

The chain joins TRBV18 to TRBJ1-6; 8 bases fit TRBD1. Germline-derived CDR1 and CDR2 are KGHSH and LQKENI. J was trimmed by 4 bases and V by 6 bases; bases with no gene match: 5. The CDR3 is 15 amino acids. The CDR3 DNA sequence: TGTGCCAGCTCCACGACAGGGGCGTATAATTCACCCCTCCACTTT. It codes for CASSTTGAYNSPLHF.

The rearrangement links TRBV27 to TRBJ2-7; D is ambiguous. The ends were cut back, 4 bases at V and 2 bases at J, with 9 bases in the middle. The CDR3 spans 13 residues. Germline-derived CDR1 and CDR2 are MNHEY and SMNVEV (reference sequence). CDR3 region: CASSSTPTYEQYF. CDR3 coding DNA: TGTGCCAGCAGTTCCACGCCCACCTACGAGCAGTACTTC.